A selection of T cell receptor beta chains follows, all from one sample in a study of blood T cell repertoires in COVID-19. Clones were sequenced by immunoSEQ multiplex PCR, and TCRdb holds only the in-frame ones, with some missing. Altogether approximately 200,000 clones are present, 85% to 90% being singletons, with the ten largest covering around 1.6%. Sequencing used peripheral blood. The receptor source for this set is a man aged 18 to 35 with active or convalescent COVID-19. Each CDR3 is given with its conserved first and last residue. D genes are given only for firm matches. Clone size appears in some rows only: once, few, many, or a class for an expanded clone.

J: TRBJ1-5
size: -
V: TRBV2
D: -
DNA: TGTGCCAGCAGAGACGCTTTCAGGGGAGGCAATCAGCCCCAGCATTTT
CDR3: CASRDAFRGGNQPQHF

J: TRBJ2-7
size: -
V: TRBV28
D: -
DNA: TGTGCCAGCAGCCCCGGGATGTTTATAAACTCCTACGAGCAGTACTTC
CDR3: CASSPGMFINSYEQYF

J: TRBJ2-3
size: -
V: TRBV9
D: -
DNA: TGTGCCAGCAGCGTAAGGGCGGGATCTAGCACAGATACGCAGTATTTT
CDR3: CASSVRAGSSTDTQYF

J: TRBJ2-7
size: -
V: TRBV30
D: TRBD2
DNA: TGTGCCTGGAGCGGTGGGACTAGCGGAAGACGCCAGTACTTC
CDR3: CAWSGGTSGRRQYF

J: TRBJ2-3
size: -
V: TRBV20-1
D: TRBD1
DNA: TGCAGTGCTAGTGGGACAGCTAGCACAGATACGCAGTATTTT
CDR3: CSASGTASTDTQYF

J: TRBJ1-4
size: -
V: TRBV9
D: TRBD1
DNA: TGTGCCAGCAGCGTATCTTCCGGGACAGCTAATGAAAAACTGTTTTTT
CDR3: CASSVSSGTANEKLFF

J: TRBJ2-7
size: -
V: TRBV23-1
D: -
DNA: TGCGCCAGCAGTCAAGATCGGCCCGAGGATACCTACGAGCAGTACTTC
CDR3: CASSQDRPEDTYEQYF

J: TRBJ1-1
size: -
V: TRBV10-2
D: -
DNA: TGCGCCAGCAGTGAGTCGAGATTCACTGAAGCTTTCTTT
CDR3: CASSESRFTEAFF

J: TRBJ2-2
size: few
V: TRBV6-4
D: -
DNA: TGTGCCAGCAGTGGCCTAGGTAGCACCGGGGAGCTGTTTTTT
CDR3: CASSGLGSTGELFF

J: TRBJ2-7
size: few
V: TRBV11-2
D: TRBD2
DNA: TGTGCCAGCAGCCCCGGGACTAGCGGGAGGATCCACGAGCAGTACTTC
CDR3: CASSPGTSGRIHEQYF

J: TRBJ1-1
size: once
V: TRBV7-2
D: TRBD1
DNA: TGTGCCAGCAGCCCGACCGTGGGGACAGGTGGGGCTTTCTTT
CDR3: CASSPTVGTGGAFF

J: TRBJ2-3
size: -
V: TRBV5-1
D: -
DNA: TGCGCCAGCAGCTTGGGACAGAAAACAGATACGCAGTATTTT
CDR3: CASSLGQKTDTQYF

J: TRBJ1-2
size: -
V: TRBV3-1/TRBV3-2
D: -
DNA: TGTGCCAGCAGCCCGACTAGTGGTCAAGGCTACACCTTC
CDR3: CASSPTSGQGYTF

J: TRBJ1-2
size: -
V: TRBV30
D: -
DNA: TGTGCCTGGGTCCCCCAGGCGTACTATGGCTACACCTTC
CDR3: CAWVPQAYYGYTF

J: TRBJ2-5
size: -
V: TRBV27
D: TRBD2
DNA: TGTGCCAGCAGTTTACTAGCGGAGAGCCCTCAAGAGACCCAGTACTTC
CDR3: CASSLLAESPQETQYF

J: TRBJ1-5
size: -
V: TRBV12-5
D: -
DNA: TGTGCTAGTGGTCCGACCTCCGGGGGAGTTGGCAATCAGCCCCAGCATTTT
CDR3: CASGPTSGGVGNQPQHF

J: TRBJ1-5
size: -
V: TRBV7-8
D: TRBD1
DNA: TGTGCCAGCAGCTCGACAGGGAATCAGCCCCAGCATTTT
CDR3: CASSSTGNQPQHF

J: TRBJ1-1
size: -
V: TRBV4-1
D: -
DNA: TGCGCCAGCAGCCAAGAGATTCGGGGGGCGAACACTGAAGCTTTCTTT
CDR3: CASSQEIRGANTEAFF